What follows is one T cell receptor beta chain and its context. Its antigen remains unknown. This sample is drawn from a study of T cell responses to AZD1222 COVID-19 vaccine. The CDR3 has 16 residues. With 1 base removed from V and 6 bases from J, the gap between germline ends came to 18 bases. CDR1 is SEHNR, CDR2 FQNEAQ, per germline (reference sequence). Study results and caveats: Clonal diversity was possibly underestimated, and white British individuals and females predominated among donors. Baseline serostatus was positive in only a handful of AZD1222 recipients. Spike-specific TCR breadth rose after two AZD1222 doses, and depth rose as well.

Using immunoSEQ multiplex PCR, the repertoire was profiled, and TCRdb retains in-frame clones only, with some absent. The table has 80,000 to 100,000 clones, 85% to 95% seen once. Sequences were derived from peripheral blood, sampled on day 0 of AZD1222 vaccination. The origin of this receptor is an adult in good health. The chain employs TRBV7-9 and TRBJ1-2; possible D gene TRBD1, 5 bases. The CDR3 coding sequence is TGTGCCAGCAGCTTAGGGGACGAGGGAAGGGGTAATGGCTACACCTTC. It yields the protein CASSLGDEGRGNGYTF.